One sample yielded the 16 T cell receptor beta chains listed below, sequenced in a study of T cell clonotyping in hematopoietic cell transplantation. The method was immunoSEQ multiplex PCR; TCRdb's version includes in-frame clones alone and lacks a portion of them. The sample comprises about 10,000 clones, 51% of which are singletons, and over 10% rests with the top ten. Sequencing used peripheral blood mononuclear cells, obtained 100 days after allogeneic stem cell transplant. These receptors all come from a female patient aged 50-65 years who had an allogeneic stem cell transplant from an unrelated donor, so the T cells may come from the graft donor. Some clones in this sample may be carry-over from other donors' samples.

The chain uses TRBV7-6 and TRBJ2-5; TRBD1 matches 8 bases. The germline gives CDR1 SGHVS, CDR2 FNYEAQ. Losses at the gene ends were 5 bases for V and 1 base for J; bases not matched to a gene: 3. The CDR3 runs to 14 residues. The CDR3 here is CASSPGTGQETQYF. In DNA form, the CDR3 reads TGTGCCAGCAGCCCGGGGACAGGCCAAGAGACCCAGTACTTC.

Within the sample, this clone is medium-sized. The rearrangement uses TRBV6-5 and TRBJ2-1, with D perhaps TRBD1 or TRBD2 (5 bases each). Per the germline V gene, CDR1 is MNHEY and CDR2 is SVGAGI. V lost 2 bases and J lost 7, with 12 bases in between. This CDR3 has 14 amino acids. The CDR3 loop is CASSYGGPTNEQFF. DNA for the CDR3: TGTGCCAGCAGTTACGGGGGACCAACAAATGAGCAGTTCTTC.

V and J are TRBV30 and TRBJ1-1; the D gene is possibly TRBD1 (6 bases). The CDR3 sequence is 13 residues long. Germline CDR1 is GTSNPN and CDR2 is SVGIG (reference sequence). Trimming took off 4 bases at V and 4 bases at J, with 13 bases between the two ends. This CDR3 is CAWTQGLSTEAFF. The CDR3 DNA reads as TGTGCCTGGACCCAGGGGTTGAGCACTGAAGCTTTCTTT.

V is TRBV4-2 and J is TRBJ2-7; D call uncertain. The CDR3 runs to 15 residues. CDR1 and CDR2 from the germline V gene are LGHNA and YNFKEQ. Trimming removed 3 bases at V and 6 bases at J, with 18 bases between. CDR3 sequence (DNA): TGTGCCAGCAGCCACCCGGGCCCAAATCCAGGCGAGCAGTACTTC. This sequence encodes CASSHPGPNPGEQYF.

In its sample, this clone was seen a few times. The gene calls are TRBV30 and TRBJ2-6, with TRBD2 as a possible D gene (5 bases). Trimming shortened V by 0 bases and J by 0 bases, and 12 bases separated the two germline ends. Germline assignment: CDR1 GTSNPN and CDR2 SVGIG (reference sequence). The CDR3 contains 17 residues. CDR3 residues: CAWSVTGSSSGANVLTF. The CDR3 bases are TGTGCCTGGAGTGTAACGGGGTCAAGCTCTGGGGCCAACGTCCTGACTTTC.

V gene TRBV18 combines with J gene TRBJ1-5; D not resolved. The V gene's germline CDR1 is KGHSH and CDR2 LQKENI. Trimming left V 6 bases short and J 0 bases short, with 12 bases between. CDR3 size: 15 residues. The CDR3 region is CASSPGTDSNQPQHF. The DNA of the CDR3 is TGTGCCAGCTCCCCGGGTACCGATAGCAATCAGCCCCAGCATTTT.

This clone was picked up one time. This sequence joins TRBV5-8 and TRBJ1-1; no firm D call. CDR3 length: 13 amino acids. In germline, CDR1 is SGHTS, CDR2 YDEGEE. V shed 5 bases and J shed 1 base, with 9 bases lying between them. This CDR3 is CASRITRNTEAFF. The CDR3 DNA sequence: TGTGCCAGCAGAATTACTAGGAACACTGAAGCTTTCTTT.

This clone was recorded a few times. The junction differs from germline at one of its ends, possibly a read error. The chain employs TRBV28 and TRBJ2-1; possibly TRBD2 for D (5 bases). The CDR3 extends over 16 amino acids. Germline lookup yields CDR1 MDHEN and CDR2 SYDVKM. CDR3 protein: CASSPLGAVGYSEQFF. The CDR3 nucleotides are TGTGCCAGCAGTCCACTGGGAGCGGTGGGGTACAGTGAGCAGTTCTTC.

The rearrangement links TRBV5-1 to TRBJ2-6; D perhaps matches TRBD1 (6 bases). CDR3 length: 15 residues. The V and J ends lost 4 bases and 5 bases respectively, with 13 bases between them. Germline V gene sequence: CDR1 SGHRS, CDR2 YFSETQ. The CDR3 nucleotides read TGCGCCAGCAGCGAACAGGGCCTTCGGGCCAACGTCCTGACTTTC. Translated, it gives CASSEQGLRANVLTF.

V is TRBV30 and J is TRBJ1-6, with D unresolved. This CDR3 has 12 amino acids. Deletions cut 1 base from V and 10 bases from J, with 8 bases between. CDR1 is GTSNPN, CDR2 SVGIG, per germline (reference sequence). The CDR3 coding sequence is TGTGCCTGGAGTGCCCCCGGGTCACCCCTCCACTTT. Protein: CAWSAPGSPLHF.

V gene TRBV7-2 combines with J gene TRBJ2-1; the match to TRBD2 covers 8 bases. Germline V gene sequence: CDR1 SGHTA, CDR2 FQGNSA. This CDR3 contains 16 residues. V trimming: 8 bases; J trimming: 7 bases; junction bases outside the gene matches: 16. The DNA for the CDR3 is TGTGCCAGCCCCGGTGATACTAGCGGATTAGGGAATGAGCAGTTCTTC. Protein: CASPGDTSGLGNEQFF. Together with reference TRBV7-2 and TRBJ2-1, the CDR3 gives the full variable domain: GAGVSQSPSNKVTEKGKDVELRCDPISGHTALYWYRQSLGQGLEFLIYFQGNSAPDKSGLPSDRFSAERTGGSVSTLTIQRTQQEDSAVYLCASPGDTSGLGNEQFFGPGTRLTVL.

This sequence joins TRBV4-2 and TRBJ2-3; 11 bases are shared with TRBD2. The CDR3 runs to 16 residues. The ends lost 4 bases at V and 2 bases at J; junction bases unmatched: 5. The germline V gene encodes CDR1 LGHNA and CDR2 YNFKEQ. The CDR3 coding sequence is TGTGCCAGCAGCCTGTCTAGCGGGGGGCCCACAGATACGCAGTATTTT. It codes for CASSLSSGGPTDTQYF.

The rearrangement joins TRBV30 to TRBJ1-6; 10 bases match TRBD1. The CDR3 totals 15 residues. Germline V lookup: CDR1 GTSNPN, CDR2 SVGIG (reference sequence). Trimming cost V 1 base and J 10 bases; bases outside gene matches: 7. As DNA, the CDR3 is TGTGCCTGGAGTGCCCGGACAGGGGGTAAGTCACCCCTCCACTTT. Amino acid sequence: CAWSARTGGKSPLHF.

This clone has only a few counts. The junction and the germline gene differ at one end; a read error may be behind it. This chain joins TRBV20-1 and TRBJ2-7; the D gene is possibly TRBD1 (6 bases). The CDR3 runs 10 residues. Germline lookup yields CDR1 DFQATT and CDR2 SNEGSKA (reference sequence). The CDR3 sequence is CSALRQEQVF. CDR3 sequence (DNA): TGCAGTGCCCTTAGACAGGAGCAGGTGTTC.

The CDR3 coding sequence is TGTGCCTGGAGTGAAGGGTTTAACTATGGCTACACCTTC. Residues: CAWSEGFNYGYTF. This rearrangement joins TRBV30 to TRBJ1-2; D not resolved. The CDR3 covers 13 residues. CDR1 is GTSNPN and CDR2 is SVGIG in the germline V gene (reference sequence). V was trimmed by 1 base and J by 1 base, leaving 7 bases between them.

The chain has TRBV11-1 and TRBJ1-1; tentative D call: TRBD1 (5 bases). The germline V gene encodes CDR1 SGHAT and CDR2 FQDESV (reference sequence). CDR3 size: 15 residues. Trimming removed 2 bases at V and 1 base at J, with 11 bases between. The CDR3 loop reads CASSLRAGRNTEAFF. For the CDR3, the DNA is TGTGCCAGCAGCTTAAGGGCAGGGAGGAACACTGAAGCTTTCTTT.